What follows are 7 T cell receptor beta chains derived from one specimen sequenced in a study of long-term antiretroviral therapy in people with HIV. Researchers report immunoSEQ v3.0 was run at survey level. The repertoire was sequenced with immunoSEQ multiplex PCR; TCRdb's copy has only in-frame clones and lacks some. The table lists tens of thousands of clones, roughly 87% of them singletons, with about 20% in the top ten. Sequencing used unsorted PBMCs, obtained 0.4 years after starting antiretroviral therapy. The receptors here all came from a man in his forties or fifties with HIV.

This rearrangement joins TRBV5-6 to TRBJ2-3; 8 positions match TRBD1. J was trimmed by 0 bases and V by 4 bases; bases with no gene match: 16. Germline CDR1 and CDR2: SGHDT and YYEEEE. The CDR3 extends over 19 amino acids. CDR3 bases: TGTGCCAGCAGCCGGACAGGGCCGCCTAGGACCGTGAGCACAGATACGCAGTATTTT. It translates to CASSRTGPPRTVSTDTQYF.

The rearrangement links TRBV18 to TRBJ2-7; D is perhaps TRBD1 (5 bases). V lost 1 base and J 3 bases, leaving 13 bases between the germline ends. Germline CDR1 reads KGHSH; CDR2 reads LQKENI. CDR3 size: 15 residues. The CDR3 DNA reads TGTGCCAGCTCACCACGAACAGAAAGGGGCTACGAGCAGTACTTC. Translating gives CASSPRTERGYEQYF. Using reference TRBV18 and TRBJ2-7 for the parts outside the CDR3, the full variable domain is NAGVMQNPRHLVRRRGQEARLRCSPMKGHSHVYWYRQLPEEGLKFMVYLQKENIIDESGMPKERFSAEFPKEGPSILRIQQVVRGDSAAYFCASSPRTERGYEQYFGPGTRLTVT.

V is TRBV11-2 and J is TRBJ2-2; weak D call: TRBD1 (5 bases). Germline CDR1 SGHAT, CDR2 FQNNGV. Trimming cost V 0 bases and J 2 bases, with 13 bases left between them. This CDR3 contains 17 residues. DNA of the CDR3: TGTGCCAGCAGCTTAGAGATAGGCAGGGTAAACACCGGGGAGCTGTTTTTT. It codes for CASSLEIGRVNTGELFF. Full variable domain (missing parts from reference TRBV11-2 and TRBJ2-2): EAGVAQSPRYKIIEKRQSVAFWCNPISGHATLYWYQQILGQGPKLLIQFQNNGVVDDSQLPKDRFSAERLKGVDSTLKIQPAKLEDSAVYLCASSLEIGRVNTGELFFGEGSRLTVL.

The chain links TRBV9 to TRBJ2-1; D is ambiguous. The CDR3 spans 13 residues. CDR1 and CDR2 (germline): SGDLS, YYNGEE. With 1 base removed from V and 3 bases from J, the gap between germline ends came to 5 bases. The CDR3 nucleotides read TGTGCCAGCAGCGTACTTGGCTACAATGAGCAGTTCTTC. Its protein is CASSVLGYNEQFF. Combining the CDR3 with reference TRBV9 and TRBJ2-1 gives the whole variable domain DSGVTQTPKHLITATGQRVTLRCSPRSGDLSVYWYQQSLDQGLQFLIQYYNGEERAKGNILERFSAQQFPDLHSELNLSSLELGDSALYFCASSVLGYNEQFFGPGTRLTVL.

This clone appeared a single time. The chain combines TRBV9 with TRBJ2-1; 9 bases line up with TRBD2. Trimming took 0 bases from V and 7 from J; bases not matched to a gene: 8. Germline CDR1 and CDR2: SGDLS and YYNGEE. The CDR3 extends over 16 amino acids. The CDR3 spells CASSVGGGADGNEQFF. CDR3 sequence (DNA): TGTGCCAGCAGCGTAGGCGGGGGGGCCGACGGGAATGAGCAGTTCTTC.

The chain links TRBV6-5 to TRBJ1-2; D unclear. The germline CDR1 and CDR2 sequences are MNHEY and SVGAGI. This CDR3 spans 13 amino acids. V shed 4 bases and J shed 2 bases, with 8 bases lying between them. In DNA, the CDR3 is TGTGCCAGCAGTTTCCAGGAGAACTATGGCTACACCTTC. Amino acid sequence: CASSFQENYGYTF.

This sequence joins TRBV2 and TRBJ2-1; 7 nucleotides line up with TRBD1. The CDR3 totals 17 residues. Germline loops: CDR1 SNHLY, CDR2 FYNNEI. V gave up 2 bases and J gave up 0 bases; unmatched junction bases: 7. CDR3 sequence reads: CASSEQGVVSSYNEQFF. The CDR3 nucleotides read TGTGCCAGCAGTGAACAGGGGGTGGTTAGCTCCTACAATGAGCAGTTCTTC.